These 30 T cell receptor beta chains were all obtained from the same sample, sequenced in a study of T cell changes during pregnancy in multiple sclerosis. Measured with immunoSEQ multiplex PCR; TCRdb has only the in-frame clones, and not every one. The table lists around 57,000 clones, 90% to 95% of them singletons. The material sequenced was peripheral blood, taken after pregnancy. Receptors originate from a female donor in good health, enrolled as a control in a pregnancy study.

J is TRBJ2-7 and V is TRBV7-9; D might be TRBD1 (6 bases). Trimming left V 4 bases short and J 4 bases short, with 14 bases between. Germline V CDR1 and CDR2: SEHNR, FQNEAQ (reference sequence). CDR3 length equals 14 residues. The DNA of the CDR3 is TGTGCCAGCAGCTCGGGACAATTCCGTTACGAGCAGTACTTC. The encoded protein is CASSSGQFRYEQYF.

This chain links TRBV7-9 with TRBJ2-7; tentative D call: TRBD2 (7 bases). The V end lost 5 bases, the J end lost 2 bases, and 16 bases lay between the germline ends. This CDR3 has 15 residues. Germline CDR1 reads SEHNR; CDR2 reads FQNEAQ (reference sequence). The chain's CDR3 is CASSPRSGGPYEQYF. In DNA form, the CDR3 reads TGTGCCAGCAGCCCCAGATCGGGGGGCCCCTACGAGCAGTACTTC.

V usage is TRBV5-1 and J usage is TRBJ2-7; 10 positions match TRBD2. The CDR3 length is 14 residues. After removal of 2 bases from V and 3 bases from J, the junction contained 2 bases not matched to a gene. CDR1 SGHRS and CDR2 YFSETQ come from the germline V gene. DNA of the CDR3: TGCGCCAGCAGCTTCAGCGGGGGGGTCTACGAGCAGTACTTC. This gives the protein CASSFSGGVYEQYF.

This sequence joins TRBV7-9 and TRBJ2-1; the D is unclear. Trimming took 1 base from V and 8 from J, leaving 12 bases between them. CDR3 length: 14 residues. The germline V gene encodes CDR1 SEHNR and CDR2 FQNEAQ (reference sequence). The DNA for the CDR3 is TGTGCCAGCAGCTTAGGCAGCAGGAAGGATGAGCAGTTCTTC. It yields the protein CASSLGSRKDEQFF.

The chain uses TRBV5-1 and TRBJ1-1, with 10 bases that match TRBD1. The length of the CDR3 is 13 residues. The germline V gene encodes CDR1 SGHRS and CDR2 YFSETQ. Trimming removed 3 bases from V and 5 bases from J; junction bases left unmatched: 1. The CDR3 nucleotides read TGCGCCAGCAGCTCGGGACAGGGGACTGAAGCTTTCTTT. Translated, it gives CASSSGQGTEAFF.

The V call is TRBV9, the J call TRBJ1-2, with 7 bases that match TRBD1. Unmatched junction bases numbered 7, after V lost 4 bases and J lost 4 bases. This CDR3 region has 14 residues. Germline CDR1 and CDR2: SGDLS and YYNGEE. CDR3: CASSPLGQIYGYTF. The CDR3 DNA reads as TGTGCCAGCAGCCCCTTGGGACAGATCTATGGCTACACCTTC.

This chain links TRBV9 with TRBJ1-1; perhaps TRBD1 as D (6 bases). Trimming shortened V by 2 bases and J by 5 bases, and 19 bases separated the two germline ends. CDR3 length: 16 amino acids. Germline V gives CDR1 SGDLS, CDR2 YYNGEE. The CDR3 nucleotides are TGTGCCAGCAGCGTGAGCCCCAGGGGCGCTAAAACTGAAGCTTTCTTT. Protein sequence: CASSVSPRGAKTEAFF. The full variable domain, completed using reference TRBV9 and TRBJ1-1, is DSGVTQTPKHLITATGQRVTLRCSPRSGDLSVYWYQQSLDQGLQFLIQYYNGEERAKGNILERFSAQQFPDLHSELNLSSLELGDSALYFCASSVSPRGAKTEAFFGQGTRLTVV.

The rearrangement links TRBV5-6 to TRBJ2-3; D is unresolved. Looked up from germline, CDR1 is SGHDT and CDR2 is YYEEEE. CDR3 length equals 15 residues. Trimming removed 1 base at V and 4 bases at J, with 13 bases between. For the CDR3, the DNA is TGTGCCAGCAGCTTGATGACTGCTGACGCAGATACGCAGTATTTT. Amino acid sequence: CASSLMTADADTQYF.

The rearrangement links TRBV5-4 to TRBJ2-3, with a possible D match to TRBD2 (6 bases). CDR3 size: 15 residues. The germline V and J ends were trimmed by 2 bases and 0 bases, with 10 bases remaining between them. Germline assignment: CDR1 SGHNT and CDR2 YYREEE (reference sequence). The CDR3 region has the DNA TGTGCCAGCAGCTTATCGGGGGTTAGCACAGATACGCAGTATTTT. Translation gives CASSLSGVSTDTQYF. Variable domain in full (rest from reference TRBV5-4 and TRBJ2-3): ETGVTQSPTHLIKTRGQQVTLRCSSQSGHNTVSWYQQALGQGPQFIFQYYREEENGRGNFPPRFSGLQFPNYSSELNVNALELDDSALYLCASSLSGVSTDTQYFGPGTRLTVL.

The gene calls are TRBV7-3 and TRBJ2-3; TRBD1 agrees at 8 bases. Germline V lookup: CDR1 SGHTA, CDR2 FQGTGA. This CDR3 contains 15 residues. V lost 2 bases and J lost 5; bases outside the gene matches: 6. CDR3 residues: CASSLYQGAIDTQYF. The CDR3 region has the DNA TGTGCCAGCAGCTTATATCAGGGGGCAATAGATACGCAGTATTTT.

V and J are TRBV11-3 and TRBJ2-7; 10 bases line up with TRBD1. The CDR3 runs 15 residues. Losses at the gene ends were 5 bases for V and 8 bases for J; bases not matched to a gene: 12. The germline V gene has CDR1 SGHNT and CDR2 YENEEA. This chain's CDR3 is CASSNPGTGVTKQYF. Written as DNA, the CDR3 is TGTGCCAGCAGCAATCCCGGGACAGGGGTTACTAAGCAGTACTTC.

Here the CDR3 reads CASRRILAGGRNEQFF. CDR3 nucleotide sequence: TGTGCCAGCAGACGAATACTAGCGGGGGGCCGAAATGAGCAGTTCTTC. V is TRBV11-3 and J is TRBJ2-1; 12 positions agree with TRBD2. J was trimmed by 7 bases and V by 6 bases; bases with no gene match: 10. Looked up from germline, CDR1 is SGHNT and CDR2 is YENEEA. The CDR3 totals 16 residues.

This chain joins TRBV7-8 and TRBJ2-7; TRBD1 agrees at 7 bases. The CDR3 sequence is 17 residues long. Trimming removed 2 bases from V and 6 bases from J; junction bases left unmatched: 16. Germline loops: CDR1 SGHVS, CDR2 FQNEAQ. The CDR3 nucleotides read TGTGCCAGCAGCTTACGCCATAAGACAGGGCTCCTCGTCGAGCAGTACTTC. This encodes CASSLRHKTGLLVEQYF.

The rearrangement joins TRBV5-1 to TRBJ2-7, with D unresolved. The CDR3 has 14 residues. V was clipped by 0 bases and J by 2 bases, with 9 bases between them. Germline assignment: CDR1 SGHRS and CDR2 YFSETQ. The CDR3 DNA reads TGCGCCAGCAGCTTGGACACGTTTCCCTACGAGCAGTACTTC. Amino acids: CASSLDTFPYEQYF.

The chain employs TRBV4-1 and TRBJ1-6; 9 bases are shared with TRBD1. Germline trimming cut 1 base from V and 7 bases from J; bases unmatched to any gene: 2. The CDR3 contains 15 residues. CDR1 is MGHRA, CDR2 YSYEKL, per germline. CDR3 in DNA: TGCGCCAGCAGCCAAGGGACAGGGGTCAATTCACCCCTCCACTTT. Residues: CASSQGTGVNSPLHF.

Here the CDR3 DNA reads TGCGCCAGCAGCCAAGAGGGTAGCGGGGGGTACAATGAGCAGTTCTTC. Its protein product is CASSQEGSGGYNEQFF. V usage is TRBV4-3 and J usage is TRBJ2-1, with 10 bases aligning to TRBD2. The CDR3 is 16 residues long. The V gene's germline CDR1 is LGHNA and CDR2 YSLEER. Trimming took 0 bases from V and 4 from J; bases not matched to a gene: 3.

The chain has TRBV7-2 and TRBJ1-5, with 7 bases aligning to TRBD1. The CDR3 has 15 amino acids. The germline CDR1 and CDR2 sequences are SGHTA and FQGNSA. V gave up 1 base and J gave up 2 bases; unmatched junction bases: 2. DNA of the CDR3: TGTGCCAGCAGCTTAGTCACAGGGGGCAATCAGCCCCAGCATTTT. Protein sequence: CASSLVTGGNQPQHF.

The V call is TRBV2, the J call TRBJ2-2; 10 positions match TRBD2. Looked up from germline, CDR1 is SNHLY and CDR2 is FYNNEI. V trimming: 4 bases; J trimming: 0 bases; junction bases outside the gene matches: 8. CDR3 length: 18 amino acids. CDR3 coding DNA: TGTGCCAGCAGTGCGGTAGCGGGGGGCCTAACGAACACCGGGGAGCTGTTTTTT. Its protein is CASSAVAGGLTNTGELFF.

This clone occurred a few times. The genes are TRBV4-2 and TRBJ1-5, with 11 positions matching TRBD1. Germline V gene lookup returns CDR1 LGHNA and CDR2 YNFKEQ. The CDR3 length is 17 residues. V was clipped by 0 bases and J by 7 bases; unmatched bases: 8. The CDR3 coding sequence is TGTGCCAGCAGCCAAGAAATCGGGACAGGGGGGCGGCAGCCCCAGCATTTT. It translates to CASSQEIGTGGRQPQHF.

This clone appeared a single time. The CDR3 here is CASSLYGGLSGNTIYF. CDR3 bases: TGTGCCAGCAGCTTGTATGGAGGGCTCTCTGGAAACACCATATATTTT. The chain couples TRBV5-6 to TRBJ1-3; D is unresolved. V dropped 1 base and J dropped 0 bases, with 11 bases sitting between them. This CDR3 has 16 residues. In germline, CDR1 is SGHDT, CDR2 YYEEEE.

The chain combines TRBV6-5 with TRBJ1-6; 7 bases map to TRBD1. The CDR3 sequence is 15 residues long. V dropped 5 bases and J dropped 8; count of bases not matched to a gene: 9. Per germline, CDR1 MNHEY and CDR2 SVGAGI. The CDR3: CASSMTGSGDSPLHF. The CDR3 DNA is TGTGCCAGCAGTATGACAGGGAGCGGTGATTCACCCCTCCACTTT.

This chain joins TRBV2 and TRBJ1-4; no firm D call. The germline V gene has CDR1 SNHLY and CDR2 FYNNEI. This CDR3 has 14 amino acids. Trimming removed 7 bases from V and 8 bases from J, with 17 bases in between. CDR3 loop: CASMVTVSGEKLFF. In nucleotides, the CDR3 is TGTGCCAGCATGGTTACCGTTTCAGGAGAAAAACTGTTTTTT.

The chain combines TRBV9 with TRBJ1-1; D is possibly TRBD1 (5 bases). The CDR3 covers 14 residues. Germline lookup yields CDR1 SGDLS and CDR2 YYNGEE. V was cut by 2 bases and J by 0 bases, with 8 bases left in between. The CDR3 nucleotides read TGTGCCAGCAGCGTCGGACAATTGAACACTGAAGCTTTCTTT. Residues: CASSVGQLNTEAFF.

This clone was seen only a few times. This rearrangement joins TRBV4-2 to TRBJ2-3, with 7 bases that match TRBD2. Germline loops: CDR1 LGHNA, CDR2 YNFKEQ. J was trimmed by 6 bases and V by 0 bases; bases with no gene match: 12. CDR3 length: 17 amino acids. This chain's CDR3 is CASSQDQWDYIRDTQYF. DNA for the CDR3: TGTGCCAGCAGCCAAGATCAGTGGGACTACATCAGGGATACGCAGTATTTT.

The chain carries TRBV15 and TRBJ1-1; maybe TRBD1 (6 bases). Germline V gene sequence: CDR1 LNHNV, CDR2 YYDKDF (reference sequence). V was clipped by 2 bases and J by 2 bases, with 12 bases between them. This CDR3 has 15 residues. CDR3 sequence (DNA): TGTGCCACCAGCAGACGGACAGCCGGTAACACTGAAGCTTTCTTT. Encoded protein: CATSRRTAGNTEAFF.

As for this clone: Other DNA sequences from this sample encode an identical CDR3 as well. This chain links TRBV27 with TRBJ2-7; the D gene is possibly TRBD1 (5 bases). Germline assignment: CDR1 MNHEY and CDR2 SMNVEV (reference sequence). The CDR3 totals 13 residues. Trimming took 8 bases from V and 2 from J, leaving 13 bases between them. CDR3 nucleotide sequence: TGTGCCAGCTCATTGCAGGGCACCTACGAGCAGTACTTC. It yields the protein CASSLQGTYEQYF.

This chain uses TRBV5-6 with TRBJ1-1, with a weak D call TRBD1 (5 bases). CDR1 is SGHDT, CDR2 YYEEEE, per germline. Trimming pared 4 bases from V and 9 bases from J, leaving 16 bases between. The CDR3 sequence is 13 residues long. CDR3 in DNA: TGTGCCAGCAGCCCTCGAGCGGGACCCAAAGCTTTCTTT. This codes for CASSPRAGPKAFF.

The V gene is TRBV6-5, the J gene TRBJ1-2, with a tentative D call TRBD1 (6 bases). V shed 4 bases and J shed 8 bases, with 11 bases lying between them. CDR1 is MNHEY, CDR2 SVGAGI, per germline. CDR3 size: 12 residues. CDR3 region: CASSFDRSGYTF. DNA for the CDR3: TGTGCCAGCAGTTTCGACAGGAGCGGCTACACCTTC.

The chain uses TRBV5-6 and TRBJ1-6, with unresolved D. CDR1 is SGHDT and CDR2 is YYEEEE in the germline V gene. V lost 0 bases and J 6 bases, leaving 7 bases between the germline ends. CDR3 size: 14 residues. CDR3 protein: CASSLDRFNSPLHF. In DNA, the CDR3 is TGTGCCAGCAGCTTGGACAGATTTAATTCACCCCTCCACTTT.

J is TRBJ1-4 and V is TRBV5-1; D call uncertain. Germline V CDR1 and CDR2: SGHRS, YFSETQ. V was shortened by 4 bases and J by 8 bases, with 15 bases between the two germline ends. The CDR3 is 14 amino acids. The CDR3 bases are TGCGCCAGCAGCCCCGCAAGCTATCTAGAAAAACTGTTTTTT. This encodes CASSPASYLEKLFF.